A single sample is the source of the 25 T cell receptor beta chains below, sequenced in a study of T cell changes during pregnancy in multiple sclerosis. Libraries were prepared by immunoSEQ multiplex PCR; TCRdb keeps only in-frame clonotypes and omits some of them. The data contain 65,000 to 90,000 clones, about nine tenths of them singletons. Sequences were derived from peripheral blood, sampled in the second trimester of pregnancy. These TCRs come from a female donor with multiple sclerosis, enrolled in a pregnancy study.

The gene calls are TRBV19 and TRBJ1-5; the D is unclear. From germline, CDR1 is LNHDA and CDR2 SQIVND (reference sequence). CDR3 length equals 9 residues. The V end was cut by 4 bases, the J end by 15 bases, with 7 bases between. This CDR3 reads CASSTLPHF. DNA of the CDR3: TGTGCCAGTAGTACCCTCCCGCATTTT. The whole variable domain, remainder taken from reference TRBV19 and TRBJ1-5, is DGGITQSPKYLFRKEGQNVTLSCEQNLNHDAMYWYRQDPGQGLRLIYYSQIVNDFQKGDIAEGYSVSREKKESFPLTVTSAQKNPTAFYLCASSTLPHFGDGTRLSIL.

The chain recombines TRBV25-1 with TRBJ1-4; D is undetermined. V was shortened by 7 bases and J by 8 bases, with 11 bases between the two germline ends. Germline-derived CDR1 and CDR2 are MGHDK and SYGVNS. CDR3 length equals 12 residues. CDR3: CASNPGGEKLFF. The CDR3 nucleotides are TGTGCCAGCAATCCAGGTGGAGAAAAACTGTTTTTT. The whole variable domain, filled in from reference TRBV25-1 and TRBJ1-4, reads EADIYQTPRYLVIGTGKKITLECSQTMGHDKMYWYQQDPGMELHLIHYSYGVNSTEKGDLSSESTVSRIRTEHFPLTLESARPSHTSQYLCASNPGGEKLFFGSGTQLSVL.

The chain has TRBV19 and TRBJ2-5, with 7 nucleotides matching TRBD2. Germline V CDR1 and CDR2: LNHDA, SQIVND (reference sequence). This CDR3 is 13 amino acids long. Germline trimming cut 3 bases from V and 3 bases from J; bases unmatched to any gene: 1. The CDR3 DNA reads TGTGCCAGTAGTATGGGAGGGGAAGAGACCCAGTACTTC. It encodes CASSMGGEETQYF.

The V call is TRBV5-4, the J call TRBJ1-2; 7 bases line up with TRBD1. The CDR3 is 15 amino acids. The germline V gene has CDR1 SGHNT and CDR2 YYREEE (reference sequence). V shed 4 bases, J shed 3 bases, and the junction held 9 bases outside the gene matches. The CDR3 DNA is TGTGCCAGCAGCCTCCCACAGGGGTCGGACTATGGCTACACCTTC. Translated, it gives CASSLPQGSDYGYTF.

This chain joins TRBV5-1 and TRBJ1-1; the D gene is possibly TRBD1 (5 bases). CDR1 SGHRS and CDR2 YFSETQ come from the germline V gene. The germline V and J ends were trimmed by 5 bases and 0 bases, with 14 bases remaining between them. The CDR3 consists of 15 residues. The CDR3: CASSPGTLMNTEAFF. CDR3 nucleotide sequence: TGCGCCAGCAGTCCGGGGACTTTGATGAACACTGAAGCTTTCTTT.

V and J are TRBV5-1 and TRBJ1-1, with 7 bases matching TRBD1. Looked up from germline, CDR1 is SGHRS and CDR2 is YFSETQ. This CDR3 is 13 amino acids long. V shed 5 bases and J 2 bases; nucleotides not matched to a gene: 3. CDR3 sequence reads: CASRDRFNTEAFF. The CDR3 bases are TGCGCCAGCAGGGACAGGTTTAACACTGAAGCTTTCTTT.

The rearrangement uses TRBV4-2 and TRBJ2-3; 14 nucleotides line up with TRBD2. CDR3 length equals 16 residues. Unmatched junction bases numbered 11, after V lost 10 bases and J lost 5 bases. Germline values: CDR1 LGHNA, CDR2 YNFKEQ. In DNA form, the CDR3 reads TGTGCCACCGGGACTAGCGGGAGAAGGGGGGGAGATACGCAGTATTTT. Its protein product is CATGTSGRRGGDTQYF.

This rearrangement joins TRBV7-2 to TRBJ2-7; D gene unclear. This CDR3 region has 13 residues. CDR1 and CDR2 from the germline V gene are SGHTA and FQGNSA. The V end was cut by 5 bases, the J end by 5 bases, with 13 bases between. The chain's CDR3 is CASSPTITHEQYF. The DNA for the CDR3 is TGTGCCAGCAGCCCTACTATAACCCACGAGCAGTACTTC.

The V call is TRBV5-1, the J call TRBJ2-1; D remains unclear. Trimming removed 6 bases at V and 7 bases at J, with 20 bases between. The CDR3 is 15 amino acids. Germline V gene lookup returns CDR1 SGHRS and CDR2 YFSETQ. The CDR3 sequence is CASTPQMSWQNEQFF. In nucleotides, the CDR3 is TGCGCCAGCACTCCGCAGATGTCCTGGCAAAATGAGCAGTTCTTC. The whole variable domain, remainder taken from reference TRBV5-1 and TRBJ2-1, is KAGVTQTPRYLIKTRGQQVTLSCSPISGHRSVSWYQQTPGQGLQFLFEYFSETQRNKGNFPGRFSGRQFSNSRSEMNVSTLELGDSALYLCASTPQMSWQNEQFFGPGTRLTVL.

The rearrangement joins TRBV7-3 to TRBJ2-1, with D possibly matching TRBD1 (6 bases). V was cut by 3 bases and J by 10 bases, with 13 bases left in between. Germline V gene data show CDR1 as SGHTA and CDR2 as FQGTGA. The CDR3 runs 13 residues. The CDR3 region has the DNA TGTGCCAGCAGCTTTCAATCCGGGACAGAGCAGTTCTTC. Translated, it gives CASSFQSGTEQFF.

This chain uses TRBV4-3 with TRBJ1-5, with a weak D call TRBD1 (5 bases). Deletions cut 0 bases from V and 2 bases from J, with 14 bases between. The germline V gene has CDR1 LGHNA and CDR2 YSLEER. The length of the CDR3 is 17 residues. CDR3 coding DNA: TGCGCCAGCAGCCAAGATTACGGAGGGGTGGGCAATCAGCCCCAGCATTTT. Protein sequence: CASSQDYGGVGNQPQHF.

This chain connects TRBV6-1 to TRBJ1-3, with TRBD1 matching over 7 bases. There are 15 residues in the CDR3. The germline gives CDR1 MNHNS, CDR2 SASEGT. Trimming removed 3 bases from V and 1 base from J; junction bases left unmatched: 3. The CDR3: CASSERQGSGNTIYF. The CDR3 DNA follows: TGTGCCAGCAGTGAGCGACAGGGATCTGGAAACACCATATATTTT.

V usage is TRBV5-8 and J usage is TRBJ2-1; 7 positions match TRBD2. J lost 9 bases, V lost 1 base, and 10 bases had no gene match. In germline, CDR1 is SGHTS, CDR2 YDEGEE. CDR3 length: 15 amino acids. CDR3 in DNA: TGTGCCAGCAGCTTGAGGGGCGGGAGTCGCGGTGAGCAGTTCTTC. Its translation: CASSLRGGSRGEQFF.

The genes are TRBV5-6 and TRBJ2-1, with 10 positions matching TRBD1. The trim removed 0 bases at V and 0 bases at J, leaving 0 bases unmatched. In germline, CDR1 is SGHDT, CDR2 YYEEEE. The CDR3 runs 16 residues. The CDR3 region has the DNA TGTGCCAGCAGCTTGGGGACAGGGGGCTCCTACAATGAGCAGTTCTTC. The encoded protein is CASSLGTGGSYNEQFF.

The CDR3 DNA sequence: TGTGCCAGCAGTTTCCGCGGGGGCCGAGAGCGGGGCCGGGGGAGCGATACGCAGTATTTT. Translation: CASSFRGGRERGRGSDTQYF. J is TRBJ2-3 and V is TRBV27, with D possibly being TRBD2 (7 bases). This CDR3 comprises 20 residues. The ends were cut back, 3 bases at V and 6 bases at J, with 31 bases in the middle. Germline V lookup: CDR1 MNHEY, CDR2 SMNVEV (reference sequence).

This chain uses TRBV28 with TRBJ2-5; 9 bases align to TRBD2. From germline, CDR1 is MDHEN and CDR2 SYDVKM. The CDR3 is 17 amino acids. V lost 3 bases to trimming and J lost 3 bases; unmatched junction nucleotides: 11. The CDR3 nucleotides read TGTGCCAGCAGTTTCATCGCGGGGGGGGGTTGGGAAGAGACCCAGTACTTC. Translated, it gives CASSFIAGGGWEETQYF. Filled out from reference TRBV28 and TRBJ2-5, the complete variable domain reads DVKVTQSSRYLVKRTGEKVFLECVQDMDHENMFWYRQDPGLGLRLIYFSYDVKMKEKGDIPEGYSVSREKKERFSLILESASTNQTSMYLCASSFIAGGGWEETQYFGPGTRLLVL.

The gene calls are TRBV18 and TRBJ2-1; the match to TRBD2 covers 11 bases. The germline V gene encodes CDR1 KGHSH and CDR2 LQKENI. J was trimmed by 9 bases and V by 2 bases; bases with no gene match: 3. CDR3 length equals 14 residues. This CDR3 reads CASSPTSGSSEQFF. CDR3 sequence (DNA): TGTGCCAGCTCACCAACTAGCGGGAGTTCTGAGCAGTTCTTC.

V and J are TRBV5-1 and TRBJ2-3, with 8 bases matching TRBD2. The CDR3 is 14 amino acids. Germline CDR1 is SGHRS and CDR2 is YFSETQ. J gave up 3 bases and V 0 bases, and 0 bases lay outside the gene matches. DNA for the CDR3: TGCGCCAGCAGCTTGGCTAGCGGGACAGATACGCAGTATTTT. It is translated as CASSLASGTDTQYF.

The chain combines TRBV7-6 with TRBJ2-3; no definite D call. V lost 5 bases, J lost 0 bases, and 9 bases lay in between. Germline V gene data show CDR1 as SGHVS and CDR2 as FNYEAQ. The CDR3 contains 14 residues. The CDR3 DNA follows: TGTGCCAGCAGCGTCGGTGCTAGCACAGATACGCAGTATTTT. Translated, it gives CASSVGASTDTQYF.

CDR3 sequence (DNA): TGTGCCAGCAGCTTGGACAGGGATCGGGGCTACACCTTC. Residues: CASSLDRDRGYTF. The rearrangement joins TRBV5-4 to TRBJ1-2, with D maybe TRBD1 (6 bases). Germline V gene sequence: CDR1 SGHNT, CDR2 YYREEE (reference sequence). The CDR3 contains 13 residues. V lost 0 bases and J 8 bases, leaving 11 bases between the germline ends.

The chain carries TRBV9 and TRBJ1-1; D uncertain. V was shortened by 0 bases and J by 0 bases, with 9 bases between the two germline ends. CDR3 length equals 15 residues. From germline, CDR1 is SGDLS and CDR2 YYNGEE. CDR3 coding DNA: TGTGCCAGCAGCGTAGCTGGAGGGCTGAACACTGAAGCTTTCTTT. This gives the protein CASSVAGGLNTEAFF.

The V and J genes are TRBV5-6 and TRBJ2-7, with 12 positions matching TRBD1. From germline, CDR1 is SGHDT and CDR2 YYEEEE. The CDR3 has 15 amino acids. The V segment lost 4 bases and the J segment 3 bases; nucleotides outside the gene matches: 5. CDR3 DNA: TGTGCCAGCAGCCCGGGGACAGGGGGCCTCTACGAGCAGTACTTC. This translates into CASSPGTGGLYEQYF.

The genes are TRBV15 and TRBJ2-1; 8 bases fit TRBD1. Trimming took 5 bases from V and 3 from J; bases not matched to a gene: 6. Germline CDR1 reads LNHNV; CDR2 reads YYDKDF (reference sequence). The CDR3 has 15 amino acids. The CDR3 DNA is TGTGCCACCAGCGTTGGGACAGGAAGCTACAATGAGCAGTTCTTC. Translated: CATSVGTGSYNEQFF.

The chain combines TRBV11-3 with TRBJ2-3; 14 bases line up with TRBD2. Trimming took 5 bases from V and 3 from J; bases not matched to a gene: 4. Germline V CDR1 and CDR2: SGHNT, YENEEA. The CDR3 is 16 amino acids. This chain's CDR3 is CASSPRTSGGTDTQYF. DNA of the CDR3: TGTGCCAGCAGCCCTCGGACTAGCGGGGGGACAGATACGCAGTATTTT.

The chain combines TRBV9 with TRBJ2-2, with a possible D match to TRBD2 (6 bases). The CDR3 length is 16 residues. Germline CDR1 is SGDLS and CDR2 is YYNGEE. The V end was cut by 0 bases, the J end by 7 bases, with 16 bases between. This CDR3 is CASSVGGLAKGGELFF. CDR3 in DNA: TGTGCCAGCAGCGTAGGTGGGCTAGCGAAGGGCGGGGAGCTGTTTTTT.